This T cell receptor (beta chain) was sequenced for a study of blood T cell repertoires in COVID-19. Study-wide background: Italy, Spain and the United States were the sources of the convalescent and acute COVID-19 samples. PBMCs, B-cell-depleted T cells, or T cells were the source of the cDNA or gDNA that made up the material.

The CDR3 length is 15 residues. Trimming left V 5 bases short and J 5 bases short, with 16 bases between. Per the germline V gene, CDR1 is LNHDA and CDR2 is SQIVND (reference sequence). In the study's own analysis: Counts of nucleated cells, estimated from reference gene primer amplification, were obtained. Produced via immunoSEQ multiplex PCR; TCRdb's table is partial and in-frame only. V, J and clone size are those of that table, while D and trimming were read from the DNA. The sample comprises over 100,000 clones, about 85% of which are singletons, and around 2% rests with the top ten. The sequence derives from a man aged 50 or older with active COVID-19. This chain links TRBV19 with TRBJ1-3, with D possibly TRBD1 on 6 matching bases. Sequenced input: peripheral blood. CDR3 protein: CASSPNRDNRNTIYF. In DNA, the CDR3 is TGTGCCAGTAGTCCCAACCGGGACAACAGAAACACCATATATTTT.